The 2 T cell receptor beta chains below all came from one sample that was sequenced in a study of blood T cell repertoires in COVID-19. Assay: immunoSEQ multiplex PCR; the TCRdb copy retains only in-frame clones and omits some. The profile shows roughly 200,000 clones, 82% of them singletons. Sequenced sample: PBMCs or T cells enriched from blood (not recorded which). Receptors originate from a man aged 40-50 years who had recovered from COVID-19.

This rearrangement joins TRBV6-2 or TRBV6-3 to TRBJ1-5; 8 bases align to TRBD1. Germline assignment: CDR1 MNHEY and CDR2 SVGEGT. The CDR3 runs 15 residues. V lost 5 bases, J lost 4 bases, and 7 bases stayed unmatched. The CDR3 nucleotides read TGTGCCAGCAGTGCACGGACAGGGTTGAATCAGCCCCAGCATTTT. Protein product: CASSARTGLNQPQHF.

The sample holds a few counts of this clone. This rearrangement joins TRBV5-1 to TRBJ1-1, with 7 bases aligning to TRBD1. The germline CDR1 and CDR2 sequences are SGHRS and YFSETQ. V dropped 4 bases and J dropped 1; count of bases not matched to a gene: 10. The CDR3 has 16 amino acids. The CDR3, as DNA: TGCGCCAGCAGCCAACCACAGGGGAGGCGGAACACTGAAGCTTTCTTT. Translated, it gives CASSQPQGRRNTEAFF.